This TCR beta chain was profiled in a study of blood T cell repertoires in COVID-19. Study information: Specimens from acute and convalescent COVID-19 originated in the United States, Italy and Spain. Sources were T cells, B-cell-depleted T cells, or PBMCs; the material itself was cDNA or gDNA.

Per the authors' pipeline: Amplification of reference gene primers provided the estimated nucleated cell counts. This table comes from immunoSEQ multiplex PCR, and its TCRdb copy is limited to in-frame clones, with some not included. D and trimming were read from the DNA, whereas the V and J calls and clone size are those reported in that table. The sample contains approximately 120,000 clones, more than 70% of which appear only once. The receptor's source is a human donor in a cohort sampled during active COVID-19. The sequenced sample consisted of peripheral blood.

The CDR3, as DNA: TGTGCCAGCTCACTAGGCGGGGGAAACATTCAGTACTTC. Residues: CASSLGGGNIQYF. The V call is TRBV18, the J call TRBJ2-4; 7 bases line up with TRBD2. This CDR3 region has 13 residues. CDR1 and CDR2 from the germline V gene are KGHSH and LQKENI. Trimming cost V 4 bases and J 6 bases; bases outside gene matches: 3.